Listed below are T cell receptor beta chains from one sample, sequenced in a study of regulatory T cells in long-lasting Graves disease. TCRdb called the multiplex PCR reads again in MiXCR, with one record for every CDR3 protein. The table has a few hundred thousand distinct CDR3 sequences, approximately 23% seen once; the top ten hold 28%. The sample was peripheral blood mononuclear cells (PBMCs), taken when the disease was refractory, from a patient treated with antithyroid drugs. The receptors stem from a middle-aged woman with Graves disease. Both conserved end residues are part of each CDR3. A D gene is named only where the DNA matches it firmly. Clone size is shown for a subset of rows, as once, few, many or a class of expanded clone.

>18|TRBV28|TRBJ1-5|-|many
CASTTIGSPPRGNQPQHF
TGTGCCAGCACCACAATAGGGAGTCCCCCGAGGGGCAATCAGCCCCAGCATTTT
>12|TRBV9|TRBJ2-7|-|-
CASSVGDYEQYF
TGTGCCAGCAGCGTAGGTGACTACGAGCAGTACTTC
>15|TRBV2|TRBJ2-3|TRBD2|few
CASSASGSTADTQYF
TGTGCCAGCAGCGCTAGCGGGAGTACTGCAGATACGCAGTATTTT
>12|TRBV10-3|TRBJ2-7|TRBD1|-
CATGTGTYEQYF
TGTGCGACCGGGACAGGAACCTACGAGCAGTACTTC
>14|TRBV19|TRBJ2-2|-|few
CASRGGGFTGELFF
TGTGCCTCAAGAGGGGGAGGGTTCACCGGGGAGCTGTTTTTT
>14|TRBV12-3/TRBV12-4|TRBJ1-5|-|many
CASSPHRHLGAQHF
TGTGCCAGCAGTCCCCACCGCCATCTGGGGGCCCAGCATTTT
>14|TRBV20-1|TRBJ2-5|-|many
CSARGLPGRETQYF
TGCAGTGCTAGGGGACTCCCGGGGAGAGAGACCCAGTACTTC
>14|TRBV28|TRBJ1-2|-|many
CASSLVGQYDGYTF
TGTGCCAGCAGTTTAGTAGGCCAATACGATGGCTACACCTTC
>14|TRBV11-3|TRBJ1-1|-|many
CASSLGRVNTEAFF
TGTGCCAGCAGCTTGGGACGGGTGAACACTGAAGCTTTCTTT
>14|TRBV12-3/TRBV12-4|TRBJ2-2|-|many
CASSPGWNTGELFF
TGTGCCAGCAGCCCAGGTTGGAACACCGGGGAGCTGTTTTTT
>14|TRBV5-6|TRBJ2-7|TRBD2|-
CASRRTSGTLEQYF
TGTGCCAGCCGCAGGACTAGCGGGACCCTCGAGCAGTACTTC
>15|TRBV7-9|TRBJ1-1|-|-
CASSSGAHGGTEAFF
TGTGCCAGCAGCTCAGGGGCCCACGGGGGCACTGAAGCTTTCTTT
>16|TRBV20-1|TRBJ2-7|-|few
CSARAQGGTGTYEQYF
TGCAGTGCTAGAGCTCAAGGGGGGACTGGAACCTACGAGCAGTACTTC
>15|TRBV2|TRBJ2-2|-|many
CASSEGQAFAGELFF
TGTGCCAGCAGTGAAGGGCAGGCCTTCGCCGGGGAGCTGTTTTTT
>14|TRBV10-2|TRBJ1-5|TRBD1|-
CASSEAGGTQPQHF
TGCGCCAGCAGTGAGGCAGGGGGCACTCAGCCCCAGCATTTT
>16|TRBV28|TRBJ1-5|-|many
CASTPPTWANNQPQHF
TGTGCCAGCACCCCACCCACCTGGGCCAACAATCAGCCCCAGCATTTT
>15|TRBV2|TRBJ2-5|-|many
CASLNERLGDSTQYF
TGTGCCAGCCTAAACGAGAGACTGGGAGATAGTACCCAGTACTTC
>15|TRBV18|TRBJ2-5|-|few
CASSRPRTDQETQYF
TGTGCCAGCTCACGACCCCGGACGGATCAAGAGACCCAGTACTTC
>11|TRBV2|TRBJ2-7|TRBD1|many
CASGQGNEQYF
TGTGCCAGCGGACAGGGGAATGAGCAGTACTTC
>13|TRBV20-1|TRBJ1-2|-|many
CSARTHREKGYTF
TGCAGTGCTAGAACCCACAGGGAAAAAGGCTACACCTTC
>14|TRBV11-2|TRBJ1-1|-|many
CASSLEFSGTEAFF
TGTGCCAGCAGCTTAGAATTCAGTGGGACTGAAGCTTTCTTT
>15|TRBV2|TRBJ2-2|-|many
CASSEGTVNTGELFF
TGTGCCAGCAGTGAAGGGACGGTGAACACCGGGGAGCTGTTTTTT
>16|TRBV12-3/TRBV12-4|TRBJ1-5|-|few
CASSLALGGLHQPQHF
TGTGCCAGCAGTTTAGCTCTAGGGGGGCTACATCAGCCCCAGCATTTT
>16|TRBV6-1|TRBJ2-2|TRBD2|many
CASRAIAGEGSGELFF
TGTGCCAGCAGGGCCATAGCGGGAGAAGGATCCGGGGAGCTGTTTTTT
>15|TRBV5-8|TRBJ1-2|TRBD1|many
CASSVGDRMTYGYTF
TGTGCCAGCAGTGTAGGGGACAGAATGACCTATGGCTACACCTTC
>13|TRBV12-3/TRBV12-4|TRBJ2-3|-|many
CASIPGTSDTQYF
TGTGCCAGCATTCCCGGGACATCAGATACGCAGTATTTT
>17|TRBV27|TRBJ2-2|TRBD1|few
CASSLFPGTGKSGELFF
TGTGCCAGCAGTTTATTCCCCGGGACAGGGAAGAGCGGGGAGCTGTTTTTT
>16|TRBV11-2|TRBJ2-2|TRBD2|many
CASSFSPGGNTGELFF
TGTGCCAGCAGCTTTTCCCCGGGAGGGAACACCGGGGAGCTGTTTTTT
>14|TRBV20-1|TRBJ2-5|-|few
CSAPAGTSSETQYF
TGCAGTGCTCCAGCCGGGACCTCCTCCGAGACCCAGTACTTC
>14|TRBV12-3/TRBV12-4|TRBJ2-7|-|many
CASSFRHLSYEQYF
TGTGCCAGCAGTTTTCGGCACCTCTCCTACGAGCAGTACTTC
>15|TRBV6-1|TRBJ1-6|-|many
CASKRQTYYNSPLHF
TGTGCCAGCAAACGACAGACATACTATAATTCACCCCTCCACTTT
>14|TRBV2|TRBJ1-6|-|few
CASSEWPANSPLHF
TGTGCCAGCAGTGAATGGCCAGCCAATTCACCCCTCCACTTT
>13|TRBV29-1|TRBJ2-1|-|-
CSVEKGFGDEQFF
TGCAGCGTTGAAAAGGGGTTTGGCGATGAGCAGTTCTTC
>15|TRBV5-5|TRBJ1-6|TRBD1|few
CASSPRQGRDSPLHF
TGTGCCAGCAGCCCTCGACAGGGGCGGGATTCACCCCTCCACTTT